Detailed here is one T cell receptor beta chain. The antigen remains undetermined. The source of the sample is a study of CD8+CD57+ T cells in acquired aplastic anemia. Looking at the study overall: DNA per sorted CD4+ or CD8+ sample ranged about 0.17 to 30 ug, averaging roughly 3.2 ug. Study observations and caveats: Sharing between patients and controls was observed for 25 to 30 CD8+ CDR3 sequences. Statistical testing detected no significant gap in CD8+ Simpson's diversity between patients and controls.

Genomic DNA constituted the template upon which TCR beta VDJ and CDR3 profiling was performed. TCRdb re-derived calls from the reads in MiXCR, one entry per CDR3 protein. The sample holds around 190,000 distinct CDR3 sequences, roughly 57% seen once. CDR1 is MGHDK, CDR2 SYGVNS, per germline. With 2 bases removed from V and 1 base from J, the gap between germline ends came to 14 bases. This CDR3 contains 16 residues. Sequences were obtained from sorted CD4+, CD8+, or CD8+CD57+ T cells (not recorded which) from PBMCs. The receptor's source is a human donor in good health. The chain carries TRBV25-1 and TRBJ1-1; D uncertain. As DNA, the CDR3 is TGTGCCAGCAGTGAAAATCATAGGGCAGAGAACACTGAAGCTTTCTTT. As protein: CASSENHRAENTEAFF.